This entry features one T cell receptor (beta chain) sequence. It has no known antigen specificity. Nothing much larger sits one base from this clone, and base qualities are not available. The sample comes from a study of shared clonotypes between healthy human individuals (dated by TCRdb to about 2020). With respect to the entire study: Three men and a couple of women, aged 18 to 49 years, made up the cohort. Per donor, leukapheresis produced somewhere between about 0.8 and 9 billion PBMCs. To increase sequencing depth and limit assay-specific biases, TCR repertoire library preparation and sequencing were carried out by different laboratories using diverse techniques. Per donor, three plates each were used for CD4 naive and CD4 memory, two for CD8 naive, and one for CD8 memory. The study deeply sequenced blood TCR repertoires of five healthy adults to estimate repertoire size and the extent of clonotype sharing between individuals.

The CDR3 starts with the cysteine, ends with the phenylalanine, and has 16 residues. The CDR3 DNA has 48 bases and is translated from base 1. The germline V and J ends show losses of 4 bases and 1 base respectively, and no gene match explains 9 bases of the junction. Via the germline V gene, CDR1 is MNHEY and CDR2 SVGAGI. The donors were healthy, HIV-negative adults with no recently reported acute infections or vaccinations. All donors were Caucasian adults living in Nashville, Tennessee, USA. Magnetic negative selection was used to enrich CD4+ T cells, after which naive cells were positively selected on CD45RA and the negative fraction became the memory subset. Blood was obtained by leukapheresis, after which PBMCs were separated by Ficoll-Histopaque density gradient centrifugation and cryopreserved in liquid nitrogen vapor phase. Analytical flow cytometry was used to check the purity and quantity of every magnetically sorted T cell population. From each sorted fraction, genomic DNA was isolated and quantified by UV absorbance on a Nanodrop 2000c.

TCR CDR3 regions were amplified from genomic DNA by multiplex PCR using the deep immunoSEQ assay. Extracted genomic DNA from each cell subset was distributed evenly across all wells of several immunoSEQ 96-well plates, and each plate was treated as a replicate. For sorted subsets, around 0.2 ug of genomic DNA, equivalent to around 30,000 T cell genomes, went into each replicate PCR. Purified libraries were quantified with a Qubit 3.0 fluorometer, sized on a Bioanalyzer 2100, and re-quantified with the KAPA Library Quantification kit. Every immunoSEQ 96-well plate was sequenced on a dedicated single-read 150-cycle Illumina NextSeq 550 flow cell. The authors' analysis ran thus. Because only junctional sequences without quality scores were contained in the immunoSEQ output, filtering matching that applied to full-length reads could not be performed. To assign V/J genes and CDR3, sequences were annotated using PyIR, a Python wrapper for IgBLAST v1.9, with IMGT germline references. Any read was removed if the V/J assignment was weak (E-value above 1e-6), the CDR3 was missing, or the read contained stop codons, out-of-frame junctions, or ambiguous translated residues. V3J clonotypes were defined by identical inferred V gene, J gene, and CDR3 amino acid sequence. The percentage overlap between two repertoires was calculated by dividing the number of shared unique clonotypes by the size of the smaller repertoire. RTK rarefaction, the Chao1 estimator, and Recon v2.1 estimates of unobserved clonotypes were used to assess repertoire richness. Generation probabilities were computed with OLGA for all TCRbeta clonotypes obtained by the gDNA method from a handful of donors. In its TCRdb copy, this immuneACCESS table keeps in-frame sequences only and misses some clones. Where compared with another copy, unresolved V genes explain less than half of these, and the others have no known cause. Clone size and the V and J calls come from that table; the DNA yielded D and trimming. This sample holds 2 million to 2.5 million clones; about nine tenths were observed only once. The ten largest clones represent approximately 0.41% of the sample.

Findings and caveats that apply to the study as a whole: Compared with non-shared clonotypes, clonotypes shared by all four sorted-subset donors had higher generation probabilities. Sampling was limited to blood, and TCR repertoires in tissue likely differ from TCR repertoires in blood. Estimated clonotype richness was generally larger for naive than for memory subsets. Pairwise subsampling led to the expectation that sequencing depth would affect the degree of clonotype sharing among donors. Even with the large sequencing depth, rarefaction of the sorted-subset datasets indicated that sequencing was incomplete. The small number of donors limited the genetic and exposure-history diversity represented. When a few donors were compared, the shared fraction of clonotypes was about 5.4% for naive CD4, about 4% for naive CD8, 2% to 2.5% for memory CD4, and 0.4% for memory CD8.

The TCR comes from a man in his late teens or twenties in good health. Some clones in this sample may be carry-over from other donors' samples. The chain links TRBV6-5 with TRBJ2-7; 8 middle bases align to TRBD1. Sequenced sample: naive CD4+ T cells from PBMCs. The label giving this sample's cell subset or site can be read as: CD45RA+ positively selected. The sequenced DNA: TGTGCCAGCAGTTCACTGACAGGGGCAAGGTCCTACGAGCAGTACTTC. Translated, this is CASSSLTGARSYEQYF.